Below, 21 T cell receptor beta chains from the same sample are listed, as sequenced in a study of T cells after yellow fever vaccination. TCRdb analysed the 5' RACE reads with MiXCR anew, one entry per CDR3 protein. The data show 600,000 to 750,000 distinct CDR3 sequences, with roughly 12% seen just once and about 16% held by the top ten. The sequencing used PBMCs, collected on the day of the yellow fever booster vaccination. The receptors derive from a man aged 25-45 years who received the YFV17D yellow fever vaccine.

V gene TRBV15 combines with J gene TRBJ1-6; TRBD1 might be the D (5 bases). V lost 5 bases, J lost 4 bases, and 12 bases lay in between. The CDR3 contains 15 residues. Germline assignment: CDR1 LNHNV and CDR2 YYDKDF (reference sequence). The CDR3 DNA is TGTGCCACCAGCGAAGGGGTGACATATAATTCACCCCTCCACTTT. Translated: CATSEGVTYNSPLHF.

V and J are TRBV29-1 and TRBJ2-3, with 12 bases identical to TRBD2. Germline CDR1 and CDR2: SQVTM and ANQGSEA. V gave up 5 bases and J gave up 2 bases; unmatched junction bases: 11. The CDR3 is made up of 17 amino acids. The DNA for the CDR3 is TGCAGCGTTTCCGGACTAGCGGGAAGAGGAGCCACAGATACGCAGTATTTT. Translated, it gives CSVSGLAGRGATDTQYF.

This clonotype has more than one count but fewer than ten. The genes are TRBV5-1 and TRBJ2-2, with 7 bases fitting TRBD2. V shed 1 base and J 6 bases; nucleotides not matched to a gene: 6. The CDR3 loop spans 15 amino acids. Germline V gene sequence: CDR1 SGHRS, CDR2 YFSETQ. The CDR3 sequence is CASSLLAERSGELFF. The CDR3 DNA sequence: TGCGCCAGCAGCTTGCTAGCGGAGCGGTCCGGGGAGCTGTTTTTT.

The chain employs TRBV28 and TRBJ2-5; weak D call: TRBD1 (7 bases). The ends were cut back, 6 bases at V and 5 bases at J, with 16 bases in the middle. The CDR3 is 14 residues long. The germline V gene encodes CDR1 MDHEN and CDR2 SYDVKM. The CDR3 nucleotides are TGTGCCAGCAGCCAATCACAGGGGAGGGAGACCCAGTACTTC. It specifies CASSQSQGRETQYF.

V is TRBV5-6 and J is TRBJ2-1; D possibly corresponds to TRBD1 (6 bases). V was cut by 3 bases and J by 6 bases, with 19 bases left in between. The CDR3 consists of 16 residues. Germline CDR1 and CDR2: SGHDT and YYEEEE. CDR3 nucleotide sequence: TGTGCCAGCAGCTCGTCTGGGACACCCACTCCCAATGAGCAGTTCTTC. As protein: CASSSSGTPTPNEQFF.

This clonotype has more than one count but fewer than ten. The V gene is TRBV5-1, the J gene TRBJ2-7; possible D gene TRBD2, 6 bases. This CDR3 comprises 15 residues. Trimming took off 4 bases at V and 2 bases at J, with 16 bases between the two ends. The germline CDR1 and CDR2 sequences are SGHRS and YFSETQ. Written as DNA, the CDR3 is TGCGCCAGCAGCCGGACGCCCGGGGGAGCCTACGAGCAGTACTTC. This sequence encodes CASSRTPGGAYEQYF.

This clonotype was recorded a few times. The chain uses TRBV5-1 and TRBJ2-3, with D tentatively TRBD2 (6 bases). V was trimmed by 2 bases and J by 2 bases, leaving 9 bases between them. Germline lookup yields CDR1 SGHRS and CDR2 YFSETQ. The CDR3 is 14 residues long. The CDR3 reads CASSFPSDTDTQYF. The CDR3 nucleotides are TGCGCCAGCAGCTTTCCTAGCGACACAGATACGCAGTATTTT.

This clonotype has more than one count but fewer than ten. This chain joins TRBV7-2 and TRBJ2-3; D gene ambiguous. The CDR3 runs to 17 residues. V lost 3 bases and J lost 2, with 18 bases in between. CDR1 and CDR2 from the germline V gene are SGHTA and FQGNSA. The CDR3 coding sequence is TGTGCCAGCAGCTTTCCCCCCGGGTTACCGATCACAGATACGCAGTATTTT. Encoded protein: CASSFPPGLPITDTQYF.

In its sample, this clonotype was seen a few times. The chain couples TRBV28 to TRBJ2-2; TRBD2 might be the D (5 bases). Germline-derived CDR1 and CDR2 are MDHEN and SYDVKM. There are 15 residues in the CDR3. V was pared by 6 bases and J by 1 base, with 12 bases between. CDR3 in amino acids: CASSPPGKNTGELFF. The CDR3 DNA reads as TGTGCCAGCAGCCCGCCGGGGAAGAACACCGGGGAGCTGTTTTTT.

This sequence joins TRBV30 and TRBJ1-2, with D unclear. The length of the CDR3 is 16 residues. From germline, CDR1 is GTSNPN and CDR2 SVGIG (reference sequence). Trimming pared 3 bases from V and 5 bases from J, leaving 22 bases between. The CDR3 DNA reads as TGTGCCTGGAGGACCCCACGGGTTGGGGAGGTTTATGGCTACACCTTC. Translation: CAWRTPRVGEVYGYTF.

In this sample, this clonotype turned up a few times. J is TRBJ1-1 and V is TRBV12-3 or TRBV12-4, with 7 nucleotides matching TRBD1. This CDR3 has 13 amino acids. The ends lost 8 bases at V and 4 bases at J; junction bases unmatched: 7. The CDR3 is CASGTRGSTEAFF. The DNA of the CDR3 is TGTGCCAGCGGGACCAGGGGGAGCACTGAAGCTTTCTTT.

This chain connects TRBV4-1 to TRBJ2-1; no clear D. From germline, CDR1 is MGHRA and CDR2 YSYEKL. Between the trimmed V and J ends, which lost 1 base and 0 bases, there was a span of 10 bases. The CDR3 spans 16 residues. Here the CDR3 reads CASSQGEWSSYNEQFF. DNA for the CDR3: TGCGCCAGCAGCCAAGGCGAGTGGAGCTCCTACAATGAGCAGTTCTTC.

This clonotype has just a few counts. The J gene is TRBJ2-1, the V gene TRBV20-1; TRBD2 agrees at 7 bases. CDR1 and CDR2 (germline): DFQATT, SNEGSKA (reference sequence). The length of the CDR3 is 14 residues. After removal of 1 base from V and 5 bases from J, the junction contained 5 bases not matched to a gene. The CDR3 loop is CSARAGRPDNEQFF. The CDR3 DNA reads as TGCAGTGCTAGAGCCGGGAGGCCCGACAATGAGCAGTTCTTC.

The chain employs TRBV5-1 and TRBJ2-7, with D tentatively TRBD1 (6 bases). This CDR3 spans 14 amino acids. V lost 0 bases and J lost 5, with 12 bases in between. CDR1 and CDR2 (germline): SGHRS, YFSETQ. CDR3 sequence: CASSLDRAVDEQYF. The CDR3 bases are TGCGCCAGCAGCTTGGACAGGGCAGTCGACGAGCAGTACTTC.

This clonotype was counted only a few times. The chain is built from TRBV7-9 and TRBJ2-1, with D perhaps TRBD2 (5 bases). The germline V gene has CDR1 SEHNR and CDR2 FQNEAQ (reference sequence). V lost 5 bases and J lost 1, with 9 bases in between. This CDR3 region has 14 residues. This CDR3 reads CASSPLGSYNEQFF. CDR3 nucleotides: TGTGCCAGCAGCCCACTAGGATCCTACAATGAGCAGTTCTTC.

This clonotype has a count of ten or more. The V call is TRBV7-2, the J call TRBJ2-1, with D maybe TRBD2 (5 bases). CDR1 is SGHTA, CDR2 FQGNSA, per germline. Trimming cost V 5 bases and J 9 bases, with 14 bases left between them. The CDR3 sequence is 13 residues long. CDR3: CASSPHLAVEQFF. DNA of the CDR3: TGTGCCAGCAGCCCCCACCTAGCAGTTGAGCAGTTCTTC.

The chain employs TRBV12-3 or TRBV12-4 and TRBJ2-1, with TRBD2 identical over 8 bases. This CDR3 has 16 residues. J lost 5 bases, V lost 1 base, and 7 bases had no gene match. CDR3 in amino acids: CASSLDRGGGNNEQFF. CDR3 bases: TGTGCCAGCAGTTTAGATCGGGGCGGGGGGAACAATGAGCAGTTCTTC.

This clonotype was recorded a few times. This chain links TRBV25-1 with TRBJ2-7, with D unresolved. The V end lost 5 bases, the J end lost 4 bases, and 18 bases lay between the germline ends. The CDR3 is 15 residues long. Germline V gives CDR1 MGHDK, CDR2 SYGVNS. The CDR3 nucleotides read TGTGCCAGCAGTCCCAGTACCCACCTGACATACGAGCAGTACTTC. It codes for CASSPSTHLTYEQYF.

This clonotype was seen a handful of times. The V call is TRBV7-3, the J call TRBJ2-7; 8 nucleotides match TRBD2. Germline assignment: CDR1 SGHTA and CDR2 FQGTGA. J was trimmed by 3 bases and V by 4 bases; bases with no gene match: 11. The CDR3 length is 16 residues. This chain's CDR3 is CASSYPGKRENYEQYF. CDR3 DNA sequence: TGTGCCAGCAGCTACCCCGGGAAGCGGGAGAACTACGAGCAGTACTTC.

The chain employs TRBV30 and TRBJ2-1; 11 bases align to TRBD2. Germline trimming cut 1 base from V and 15 bases from J; bases unmatched to any gene: 8. The CDR3 is 13 amino acids. Germline CDR1 is GTSNPN and CDR2 is SVGIG (reference sequence). In DNA, the CDR3 is TGTGCCTGGAGTGGAGTAGCGGGAGGGCCTTGGTTCTTC. This codes for CAWSGVAGGPWFF. Full variable domain (remainder filled in from reference TRBV30 and TRBJ2-1): SQTIHQWPATLVQPVGSPLSLECTVEGTSNPNLYWYRQAAGRGLQLLFYSVGIGQISSEVPQNLSASRPQDRQFILSSKKLLLSDSGFYLCAWSGVAGGPWFFGPGTRLTVL.

This clonotype was seen only a few times. The chain couples TRBV5-1 to TRBJ2-2; D might be TRBD1 or TRBD2, each matching 5 bases. Germline CDR1 SGHRS, CDR2 YFSETQ. This CDR3 spans 15 amino acids. V was shortened by 4 bases and J by 4 bases, with 14 bases between the two germline ends. CDR3 sequence (DNA): TGCGCCAGCAGCCCGGAGGCAGGGACCACCGGGGAGCTGTTTTTT. Protein sequence: CASSPEAGTTGELFF.